This is a list of T cell receptor beta chains from one sample in a study of identical twins. TCRdb analysed the 5' RACE reads with MiXCR anew, one entry per CDR3 protein. Of a few hundred thousand distinct CDR3 sequences in the sample, roughly 18% were seen once. Sequencing was carried out using naive T cells sorted from blood. The receptor set was obtained from a man between 50 and 59 years old in good health. The CDR3 runs from the conserved cysteine through the conserved F or W. D genes are given only for firm matches. Rows may omit the clone size; those that give it use once, few, many or a size class.

cdr3_nt: TGCGCCAGCAGCCAGGGGGCGGCCACTGAAGCTTTCTTT; cdr3_aa: CASSQGAATEAFF; j_call: TRBJ1-1; clone_size: .; d_call: .; v_call: TRBV4-1
cdr3_nt: TGTGCCAGCAGTTCTTTGGGACAGGGGTGGCGCGGCTACACCTTC; cdr3_aa: CASSSLGQGWRGYTF; j_call: TRBJ1-2; clone_size: .; d_call: TRBD1; v_call: TRBV12-3/TRBV12-4
cdr3_nt: TGTGCCAGCAGCCCAGGCCCGTCCTACGAGCAGTACTTC; cdr3_aa: CASSPGPSYEQYF; j_call: TRBJ2-7; clone_size: many; d_call: .; v_call: TRBV18
cdr3_nt: TGTGCCAGCAGTTTTCCGACGGCAAACACCGGGGAGCTGTTTTTT; cdr3_aa: CASSFPTANTGELFF; j_call: TRBJ2-2; clone_size: many; d_call: .; v_call: TRBV12-3/TRBV12-4
cdr3_nt: TGCAGTGCAAACCATCGGGACAGGGGGTACTTC; cdr3_aa: CSANHRDRGYF; j_call: TRBJ2-4; clone_size: few; d_call: TRBD1; v_call: TRBV20-1
cdr3_nt: TGCGCCAGCAGCCAAGACGTCGGGGGGGGGTACGAGCAGTACTTC; cdr3_aa: CASSQDVGGGYEQYF; j_call: TRBJ2-7; clone_size: .; d_call: TRBD2; v_call: TRBV4-3
cdr3_nt: TGTGCCAGCTCACCATCGGGACAGCGCTACCCCTCTGGAAACACCATATATTTT; cdr3_aa: CASSPSGQRYPSGNTIYF; j_call: TRBJ1-3; clone_size: .; d_call: TRBD1; v_call: TRBV18
cdr3_nt: TGTGCCAGCAGCCGTAGCGGGGGGACTTCCTACGAGCAGTACTTC; cdr3_aa: CASSRSGGTSYEQYF; j_call: TRBJ2-7; clone_size: many; d_call: TRBD2; v_call: TRBV14
cdr3_nt: TGTGCCAGCAGCAAAGGGGGTTACAGATATGAAGCTTTCTTT; cdr3_aa: CASSKGGYRYEAFF; j_call: TRBJ1-1; clone_size: many; d_call: .; v_call: TRBV21-1
cdr3_nt: TGTGCCAGCAGCCCGGACAGGGCCGCTAATGAAAAACTGTTTTTT; cdr3_aa: CASSPDRAANEKLFF; j_call: TRBJ1-4; clone_size: .; d_call: TRBD1; v_call: TRBV5-6
cdr3_nt: TGTGCCAGCAGCGTAGGACAGGGGATGGGTGGCTACACCTTC; cdr3_aa: CASSVGQGMGGYTF; j_call: TRBJ1-2; clone_size: many; d_call: TRBD1; v_call: TRBV5-6
cdr3_nt: TGTGCCTCTTCAGGACAGGCCCCAGGGCCTGAAGCTTTCTTT; cdr3_aa: CASSGQAPGPEAFF; j_call: TRBJ1-1; clone_size: few; d_call: TRBD1; v_call: TRBV10-3
cdr3_nt: TGCGCCAGCAGCTCGCCACACACAGATACGCAGTATTTT; cdr3_aa: CASSSPHTDTQYF; j_call: TRBJ2-3; clone_size: .; d_call: .; v_call: TRBV5-1
cdr3_nt: TGTGCCAGCAGCCCGAGCGGGAGGTATGAGCAGTTCTTC; cdr3_aa: CASSPSGRYEQFF; j_call: TRBJ2-1; clone_size: few; d_call: TRBD2; v_call: TRBV7-9
cdr3_nt: TGCAGTGCTACGGACAGGAGAGGGTCCTACGAGCAGTACTTC; cdr3_aa: CSATDRRGSYEQYF; j_call: TRBJ2-7; clone_size: few; d_call: TRBD1; v_call: TRBV20-1
cdr3_nt: TGTGCCAGCAGCGTAGTCGGCAGGGGGTCTCCTGGGGCCAACGTCCTGACTTTC; cdr3_aa: CASSVVGRGSPGANVLTF; j_call: TRBJ2-6; clone_size: once; d_call: TRBD1; v_call: TRBV9
cdr3_nt: TGTGCCATCAGTGTACAAAGTCGGAATGGCTACACCTTC; cdr3_aa: CAISVQSRNGYTF; j_call: TRBJ1-2; clone_size: few; d_call: .; v_call: TRBV10-3
cdr3_nt: TGTGCCAGCAAACGGACTAGCGGGAGGGCTCCAGATACGCAGTATTTT; cdr3_aa: CASKRTSGRAPDTQYF; j_call: TRBJ2-3; clone_size: .; d_call: TRBD2; v_call: TRBV19
cdr3_nt: TGCGCCAGCAGTCCACAGGGCTACAATGAGCAGTTCTTC; cdr3_aa: CASSPQGYNEQFF; j_call: TRBJ2-1; clone_size: many; d_call: .; v_call: TRBV5-1
cdr3_nt: TGCAGTGCTAGGAAGGTTGGCGGGATCTACAATGAGCAGTTCTTC; cdr3_aa: CSARKVGGIYNEQFF; j_call: TRBJ2-1; clone_size: .; d_call: .; v_call: TRBV20-1
cdr3_nt: TGTGCCAGCAGCGTAGGGCGGCAGCTCTCTTTCACCGGGGAGCTGTTTTTT; cdr3_aa: CASSVGRQLSFTGELFF; j_call: TRBJ2-2; clone_size: many; d_call: .; v_call: TRBV9
cdr3_nt: TGTGCCAGCACACACAACCACGGAGGAGATACGCAGTATTTT; cdr3_aa: CASTHNHGGDTQYF; j_call: TRBJ2-3; clone_size: few; d_call: .; v_call: TRBV6-2/TRBV6-3
cdr3_nt: TGCAGTGCTACCCGGGACACCCACGTCAATGAGCAGTTCTTC; cdr3_aa: CSATRDTHVNEQFF; j_call: TRBJ2-1; clone_size: many; d_call: .; v_call: TRBV20-1
cdr3_nt: TGTGCTAGTGGTTTGGATCGGGACAGGGACTATACGCAGTATTTT; cdr3_aa: CASGLDRDRDYTQYF; j_call: TRBJ2-3; clone_size: .; d_call: TRBD1; v_call: TRBV12-5
cdr3_nt: TGTGCCAGCAGCCCGGACCCGACAGTGAGCACAGATACGCAGTATTTT; cdr3_aa: CASSPDPTVSTDTQYF; j_call: TRBJ2-3; clone_size: few; d_call: .; v_call: TRBV28
cdr3_nt: TGTGCCAGCAGTACACGTCGACTAGCCCGGAACACCGGGGAGCTGTTTTTT; cdr3_aa: CASSTRRLARNTGELFF; j_call: TRBJ2-2; clone_size: .; d_call: TRBD2; v_call: TRBV5-6
cdr3_nt: TGCAGTGCTAGAGATAAGACTAGCTTCAATGAGCAGTTCTTC; cdr3_aa: CSARDKTSFNEQFF; j_call: TRBJ2-1; clone_size: .; d_call: TRBD2; v_call: TRBV20-1